This TCR beta chain originates from a study of circulating and synovial CD4+ cells in juvenile arthritis. The CDR3 consists of 16 residues. J gave up 5 bases and V 1 base, and 8 bases lay outside the gene matches. Germline CDR1 reads SGHRS; CDR2 reads YFSETQ. This clone was counted once. Clones were read by immunoSEQ multiplex PCR, and TCRdb kept only the in-frame ones, dropping some. The sample records tens of thousands of clones, more than 90% being singletons. The TCR originated in a human donor with juvenile idiopathic arthritis. The specimen sequenced was CD4+ T cells from blood. The chain uses TRBV5-1 and TRBJ2-7, with TRBD1 identical over 11 bases. The CDR3, as DNA: TGCGCCAGCAGCTTGCTAGGACAGGGGGCATTCGACGAGCAGTACTTC. Protein product: CASSLLGQGAFDEQYF.